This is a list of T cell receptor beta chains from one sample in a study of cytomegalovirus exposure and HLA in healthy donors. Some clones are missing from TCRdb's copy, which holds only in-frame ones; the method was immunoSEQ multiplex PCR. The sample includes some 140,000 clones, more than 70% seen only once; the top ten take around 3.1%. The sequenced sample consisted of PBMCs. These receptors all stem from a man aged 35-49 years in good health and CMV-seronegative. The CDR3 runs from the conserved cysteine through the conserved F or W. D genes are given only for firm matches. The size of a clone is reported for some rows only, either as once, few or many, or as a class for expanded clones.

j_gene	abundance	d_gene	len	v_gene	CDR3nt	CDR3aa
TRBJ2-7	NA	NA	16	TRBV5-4	TGTGCCAGCAGCTTGGGTAGGGGGGGTATTGGCTACGAGCAGTACTTC	CASSLGRGGIGYEQYF
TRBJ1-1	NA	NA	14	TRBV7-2	TGTGCCAGCAGCCCGGGACTCCTCAACACTGAAGCTTTCTTT	CASSPGLLNTEAFF
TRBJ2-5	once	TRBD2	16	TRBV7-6	TGTGCCAGCAGCTTCCTAAGCGGGGGGGGCGGAGAGACCCAGTACTTC	CASSFLSGGGGETQYF
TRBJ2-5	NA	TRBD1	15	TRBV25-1	TGTGCCAGCAGTGAATGGGACAGGGGGCTTGGGACCCAGTACTTC	CASSEWDRGLGTQYF
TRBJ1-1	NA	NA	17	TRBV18	TGTGCCAGCTCACCATGGAACTTTGGCAGGATGAACACTGAAGCTTTCTTT	CASSPWNFGRMNTEAFF
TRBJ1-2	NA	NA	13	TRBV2	TGTGCCAGCAGTCCAGGGGCCCACTGGGGCTACACCTTC	CASSPGAHWGYTF
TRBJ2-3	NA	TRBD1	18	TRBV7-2	TGTGCCAGCAGCCCCTGGGGACAGGGAATGACTAGCACAGATACGCAGTATTTT	CASSPWGQGMTSTDTQYF
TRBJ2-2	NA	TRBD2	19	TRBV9	TGTGCCAGCAGCGCAACACTTGGGACTAGCGGGAGGGAGGTCGGGGAGCTGTTTTTT	CASSATLGTSGREVGELFF
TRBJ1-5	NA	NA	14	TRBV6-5	TGTGCCAGCAGTTACTCAGCACGCAATCAGCCCCAGCATTTT	CASSYSARNQPQHF
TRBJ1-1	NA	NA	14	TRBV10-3	TGTGCCATCAGTGAGTCGAAGACAGTCACGGGAGCTTTCTTT	CAISESKTVTGAFF
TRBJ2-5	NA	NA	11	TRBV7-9	TGTGCCAGCAGCCCACAAGAGACCCAGTACTTC	CASSPQETQYF
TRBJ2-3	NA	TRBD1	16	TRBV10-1	TGCGCCAGCAGCGGGGGGACAGGGAATGGGACAGATACGCAGTATTTT	CASSGGTGNGTDTQYF
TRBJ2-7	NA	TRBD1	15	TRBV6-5	TGTGCCAGCAGTTACGGGACAGGGAGCGGCTACGAGCAGTACTTC	CASSYGTGSGYEQYF
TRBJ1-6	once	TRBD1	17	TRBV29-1	TGCAGCACCAACAGGACAGGGGGCGCGATCGAGTTCTCACCCCTCCACTTT	CSTNRTGGAIEFSPLHF
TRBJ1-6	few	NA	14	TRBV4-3	TGCGCCAGCAGCCAGAACCCTAACAATTCACCCCTCCACTTT	CASSQNPNNSPLHF
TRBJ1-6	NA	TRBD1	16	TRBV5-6	TGTGCCAGCAGCTGGGGCGGACAGGGTTATAATTCACCCCTCCACTTT	CASSWGGQGYNSPLHF
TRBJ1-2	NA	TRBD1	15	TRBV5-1	TGCGCCAGCAGAGAGACAGGGGGCGCCTGGTATGGCTACACCTTC	CASRETGGAWYGYTF
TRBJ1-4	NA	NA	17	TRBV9	TGTGCCAGCAGCGTAAACCCGGGGGGGGGCCGCGGGGAAAAACTGTTTTTT	CASSVNPGGGRGEKLFF
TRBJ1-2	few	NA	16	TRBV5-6	TGTGCCAGCAGCTCCCCCGGGGAGGGCAACTACTATGGCTACACCTTC	CASSSPGEGNYYGYTF